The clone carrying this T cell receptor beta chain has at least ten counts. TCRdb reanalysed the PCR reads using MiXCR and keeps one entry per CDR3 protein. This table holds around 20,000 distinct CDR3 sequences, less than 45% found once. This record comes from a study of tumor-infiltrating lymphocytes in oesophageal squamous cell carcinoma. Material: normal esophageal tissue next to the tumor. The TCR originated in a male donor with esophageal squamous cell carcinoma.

The CDR3 DNA reads as TGTGCCAGCAGCTCTATTCCGGGACTAGAAGAGCAGTTCTTC. Translation gives CASSSIPGLEEQFF. This chain links TRBV7-9 with TRBJ2-1; TRBD2 matches 8 bases. From germline, CDR1 is SEHNR and CDR2 FQNEAQ (reference sequence). The CDR3 extends over 14 amino acids. The junction had 9 bases not matched to a gene; V was cut back by 4 bases and J by 10 bases.